The 30 T cell receptor beta chains below were found in one sample sequenced in a study of T cell responses to AZD1222 COVID-19 vaccine. Data came from immunoSEQ multiplex PCR; TCRdb stores just in-frame clones and leaves some out. The profile shows tens of thousands of clones, around 84% of them singletons. Sample: peripheral blood, taken 28 days after the second AZD1222 dose. These receptors came from an adult who received the AZD1222 COVID-19 vaccine.

The V gene is TRBV7-3, the J gene TRBJ2-1; D call uncertain. The V gene's germline CDR1 is SGHTA and CDR2 FQGTGA. Trimming cost V 3 bases and J 0 bases, with 9 bases left between them. This CDR3 contains 15 residues. This chain's CDR3 is CASSFGPVSYNEQFF. The CDR3 DNA follows: TGTGCCAGCAGCTTCGGACCCGTCTCCTACAATGAGCAGTTCTTC.

Only a few counts were recorded for this clone. Relative to the germline gene, one junction end is altered; a read error may explain this. The chain joins TRBV4-1 to TRBJ1-5; D gene ambiguous. CDR1 MGHRA and CDR2 YSYEKL come from the germline V gene. This CDR3 comprises 15 residues. The CDR3, as DNA: TGCGCCAGCAGTCAAGGAGTCCCTAGCAATCAGCCCCAGCATTTT. It specifies CASSQGVPSNQPQHF.

V gene TRBV11-2 combines with J gene TRBJ2-1; 10 bases are shared with TRBD1. The V and J ends lost 5 bases and 4 bases, in that order; junction bases with no gene match: 2. This CDR3 is 14 amino acids long. Germline CDR1 reads SGHAT; CDR2 reads FQNNGV. DNA for the CDR3: TGTGCCAGCAGCCCGGGACAGGGGTACAATGAGCAGTTCTTC. It codes for CASSPGQGYNEQFF.

V usage is TRBV6-2 or TRBV6-3 and J usage is TRBJ2-3, with D tentatively TRBD2 (5 bases). This CDR3 has 16 amino acids. Germline lookup yields CDR1 MNHEY and CDR2 SVGEGT. Trimming stripped 5 bases from V and 0 bases from J, with 15 bases between. Here the CDR3 reads CASSRIGLASTDTQYF. CDR3 nucleotides: TGTGCCAGCAGTCGGATCGGACTCGCTAGCACAGATACGCAGTATTTT.

This chain joins TRBV12-2 and TRBJ2-3. TRBV12-2 is given as a pseudogene. This CDR3 spans 11 amino acids. CDR3 bases: TGTGCAAGTCGCAACACAGATACGCAGTATTTT. Translation: CASRNTDTQYF.

The chain carries TRBV10-3 and TRBJ2-3, with TRBD2 matching over 7 bases. Germline V gene data show CDR1 as ENHRY and CDR2 as SYGVKD. V dropped 7 bases and J dropped 4; count of bases not matched to a gene: 14. The CDR3 length is 16 residues. This CDR3 reads CAITAGGSNTPDTQYF. The CDR3 DNA reads as TGTGCCATCACGGCCGGCGGGAGTAATACGCCAGATACGCAGTATTTT.

The chain recombines TRBV30 with TRBJ2-3, with D possibly TRBD1 on 6 matching bases. Trimming pared 5 bases from V and 0 bases from J, leaving 24 bases between. The CDR3 totals 18 residues. From germline, CDR1 is GTSNPN and CDR2 SVGIG (reference sequence). The CDR3 is CAWGGLSPQGISTDTQYF. As DNA, the CDR3 is TGTGCCTGGGGAGGCCTTTCCCCACAGGGTATTAGCACAGATACGCAGTATTTT.

The chain uses TRBV13 and TRBJ1-6, with D unclear. Per germline, CDR1 PRHDT and CDR2 FYEKMQ (reference sequence). This CDR3 is built from 16 residues. V lost 2 bases and J lost 5, with 13 bases in between. This chain's CDR3 is CASSLMDLEDNSPLHF. DNA of the CDR3: TGTGCCAGCAGCTTAATGGATCTAGAAGATAATTCACCCCTCCACTTT.

V gene TRBV7-9 combines with J gene TRBJ1-5, with D perhaps matching TRBD1 (6 bases). V gave up 5 bases and J gave up 7 bases, with 18 bases separating them. The CDR3 length is 15 residues. Germline CDR1 reads SEHNR; CDR2 reads FQNEAQ (reference sequence). CDR3 residues: CASSPLGGAGQPQHF. CDR3 in DNA: TGTGCCAGCAGCCCCCTGGGGGGGGCGGGGCAGCCCCAGCATTTT.

V usage is TRBV19 and J usage is TRBJ2-7; possible D gene TRBD1, 5 bases. Trimming left V 4 bases short and J 8 bases short, with 18 bases between. CDR3 length: 14 residues. Germline V gene sequence: CDR1 LNHDA, CDR2 SQIVND (reference sequence). The CDR3 protein is CASSNPQTVPKQYF. In nucleotides, the CDR3 is TGTGCCAGTAGTAACCCTCAGACAGTTCCTAAGCAGTACTTC.

The rearrangement uses TRBV7-2 and TRBJ1-5; a weak D match, TRBD1 (6 bases). CDR3 size: 14 residues. Germline V lookup: CDR1 SGHTA, CDR2 FQGNSA. The V end lost 5 bases, the J end lost 3 bases, and 11 bases lay between the germline ends. In nucleotides, the CDR3 is TGTGCCAGCAGCAATAACAGGGTCAATCAGCCCCAGCATTTT. This gives the protein CASSNNRVNQPQHF.

This chain uses TRBV27 with TRBJ1-5; weak D call: TRBD1 (5 bases). The ends were cut back, 3 bases at V and 6 bases at J, with 9 bases in the middle. The CDR3 is made up of 13 amino acids. Germline assignment: CDR1 MNHEY and CDR2 SMNVEV (reference sequence). CDR3 in DNA: TGTGCCAGCAGTTTTGGTCAGGGTCAGCCCCAGCATTTT. Translated, it gives CASSFGQGQPQHF.

The chain joins TRBV9 to TRBJ1-6; no clear D gene. Germline loops: CDR1 SGDLS, CDR2 YYNGEE. The CDR3 sequence is 12 residues long. V was cut by 4 bases and J by 5 bases, with 4 bases left in between. CDR3 DNA sequence: TGTGCCAGCAGCCTCAATAATTCACCCCTCCACTTT. Its translation: CASSLNNSPLHF.

V and J are TRBV5-1 and TRBJ2-1, with 11 positions matching TRBD2. The length of the CDR3 is 14 residues. Trimming took 6 bases from V and 7 from J; bases not matched to a gene: 6. Looked up from germline, CDR1 is SGHRS and CDR2 is YFSETQ. The CDR3 sequence is CASTVLAGANEQFF. The CDR3 coding sequence is TGCGCCAGCACCGTACTAGCGGGAGCAAATGAGCAGTTCTTC.

J is TRBJ1-3 and V is TRBV13; tentatively, D is TRBD1 (5 bases). The CDR3 length is 17 residues. The V end lost 4 bases, the J end lost 0 bases, and 16 bases lay between the germline ends. The germline CDR1 and CDR2 sequences are PRHDT and FYEKMQ (reference sequence). CDR3 nucleotides: TGTGCCAGCAGCTGGACACTCGGGACGAGCTCTGGAAACACCATATATTTT. Its protein product is CASSWTLGTSSGNTIYF.

The chain employs TRBV7-9 and TRBJ2-7; perhaps TRBD1 as D (5 bases). CDR3 length equals 13 residues. V was pared by 1 base and J by 2 bases, with 6 bases between. Germline V gives CDR1 SEHNR, CDR2 FQNEAQ (reference sequence). The CDR3 nucleotides are TGTGCCAGCAGCTTAGGCAGGGCCTACGAGCAGTACTTC. Its translation is CASSLGRAYEQYF.

This clone was observed once. Here the CDR3 reads CASSLGGTSPKQYF. In DNA form, the CDR3 reads TGTGCCAGCAGTTTAGGCGGAACCAGTCCAAAGCAGTACTTC. The rearrangement joins TRBV27 to TRBJ2-7; D is undetermined. Trimming removed 2 bases at V and 8 bases at J, with 16 bases between. The CDR3 runs to 14 residues. In germline, CDR1 is MNHEY, CDR2 SMNVEV (reference sequence).

The V gene is TRBV6-5, the J gene TRBJ2-1, with a possible D match to TRBD1 (5 bases). The CDR3 sequence is 12 residues long. Germline CDR1 is MNHEY and CDR2 is SVGAGI. Trimming removed 11 bases at V and 5 bases at J, with 13 bases between. Written as DNA, the CDR3 is TGTGCCTCGACAGCAATAGACAATGAGCAGTTCTTC. This gives the protein CASTAIDNEQFF.

The table lists this clone with a few counts. V gene TRBV2 combines with J gene TRBJ2-7; the D call may be TRBD1 or TRBD2 (5 bases each). CDR1 SNHLY and CDR2 FYNNEI come from the germline V gene. V lost 6 bases, J lost 0 bases, and 18 bases lay in between. The CDR3 spans 16 residues. The CDR3 sequence is CASRDLWGPDSYEQYF. The CDR3 coding sequence is TGTGCCAGCAGGGACTTGTGGGGCCCTGACTCCTACGAGCAGTACTTC.

The gene calls are TRBV7-3 and TRBJ2-1; 8 nucleotides agree with TRBD2. The CDR3 is 24 amino acids. In germline, CDR1 is SGHTA, CDR2 FQGTGA. Trimming at V came to 0 bases and at J to 3 bases, leaving 28 bases not matched to a gene. The CDR3 DNA reads as TGTGCCAGCAGCTTAACCCGGCCGAACAAGGCGAGCCTCGGGCGGGAGGAAATCTACAATGAGCAGTTCTTC. This codes for CASSLTRPNKASLGREEIYNEQFF.

CDR3 amino acids: CASSQSGGVSYEQYF. CDR3 in DNA: TGTGCCAGCAGCCAATCTGGGGGGGTCTCCTACGAGCAGTACTTC. The rearrangement uses TRBV14 and TRBJ2-7, with 7 bases identical to TRBD2. J gave up 0 bases and V 2 bases, and 4 bases lay outside the gene matches. Looked up from germline, CDR1 is SGHDN and CDR2 is FVKESK. The CDR3 length is 15 residues.

This chain connects TRBV12-3 or TRBV12-4 to TRBJ1-1, with a possible D match to TRBD1 (6 bases). V was cut by 3 bases and J by 1 base, with 6 bases left in between. The CDR3 spans 13 residues. CDR3 in amino acids: CASSLTGNTEAFF. Written as DNA, the CDR3 is TGTGCCAGCAGTTTGACAGGGAACACTGAAGCTTTCTTT.

This clone was seen just once. The chain links TRBV10-3 to TRBJ1-1; D unresolved. Germline CDR1 ENHRY, CDR2 SYGVKD. This CDR3 has 15 amino acids. Trimming removed 0 bases from V and 1 base from J, with 9 bases in between. This CDR3 is CAISESGSQNTEAFF. CDR3 in DNA: TGTGCCATCAGTGAGTCGGGCAGCCAGAACACTGAAGCTTTCTTT.

CDR3 DNA: TGTGCCAGCAGCCCTCGGGCGGGGGAAAACTATGGCTACACCTTC. As protein: CASSPRAGENYGYTF. V is TRBV7-3 and J is TRBJ1-2; a possible D gene is TRBD1 (5 bases). Between the trimmed V and J ends, which lost 5 bases and 2 bases, there was a span of 15 bases. The CDR3 covers 15 residues. Germline CDR1 and CDR2: SGHTA and FQGTGA. Supplemented by reference TRBV7-3 and TRBJ1-2, the full variable domain reads GAGVSQTPSNKVTEKGKYVELRCDPISGHTALYWYRQSLGQGPEFLIYFQGTGAADDSGLPNDRFFAVRPEGSVSTLKIQRTERGDSAVYLCASSPRAGENYGYTFGSGTRLTVV.

The V call is TRBV9, the J call TRBJ1-2; D is perhaps TRBD1 (6 bases). There are 15 residues in the CDR3. Per germline, CDR1 SGDLS and CDR2 YYNGEE. Trimming stripped 0 bases from V and 3 bases from J, with 12 bases between. The CDR3: CASSVGGGLDYGYTF. CDR3 nucleotide sequence: TGTGCCAGCAGCGTAGGCGGGGGCCTGGACTATGGCTACACCTTC.

This clone occurred once. This chain joins TRBV7-9 and TRBJ2-3; 14 bases are a match to TRBD2. Germline CDR1 is SEHNR and CDR2 is FQNEAQ (reference sequence). This CDR3 comprises 13 residues. Trimming removed 6 bases from V and 8 bases from J; junction bases left unmatched: 1. The CDR3 loop is CASSGLAGGTQYF. The CDR3 bases are TGTGCCAGCAGTGGACTAGCGGGGGGTACGCAGTATTTT.

This clone was seen a single time. The V call is TRBV7-2, the J call TRBJ2-7; 9 bases map to TRBD2. The CDR3 contains 15 residues. Germline CDR1 is SGHTA and CDR2 is FQGNSA. V gave up 5 bases and J gave up 5 bases; unmatched junction bases: 10. The CDR3 here is CASSRGGAGGDEQYF. CDR3 in DNA: TGTGCCAGCAGCAGAGGCGGGGCGGGAGGGGACGAGCAGTACTTC.

The chain is built from TRBV24-1 and TRBJ2-2; D perhaps matches TRBD1 (5 bases). This CDR3 is 19 amino acids long. CDR1 KGHDR and CDR2 SFDVKD come from the germline V gene. Deletions cut 6 bases from V and 0 bases from J, with 22 bases between. CDR3 protein: CATSHDLLLGAPNTGELFF. In DNA form, the CDR3 reads TGTGCCACCAGTCATGATTTGTTATTAGGGGCACCGAACACCGGGGAGCTGTTTTTT.

This chain joins TRBV4-1 and TRBJ2-1; TRBD1 matches 7 bases. The ends lost 2 bases at V and 7 bases at J; junction bases unmatched: 17. Germline V gene sequence: CDR1 MGHRA, CDR2 YSYEKL. This CDR3 is 18 amino acids long. The CDR3 DNA reads TGCGCCAGCAGCCAACTAACCTCGGGACAGAAACTTCCTAATGAGCAGTTCTTC. As protein: CASSQLTSGQKLPNEQFF.

The rearrangement joins TRBV28 to TRBJ2-7; D is unclear. Trimming stripped 6 bases from V and 1 base from J, with 16 bases between. The CDR3 covers 15 residues. Germline V CDR1 and CDR2: MDHEN, SYDVKM. CDR3 DNA: TGTGCCAGCAGGAACCCCTTCCAGGCTTCCTACGAGCAGTACTTC. As protein: CASRNPFQASYEQYF.